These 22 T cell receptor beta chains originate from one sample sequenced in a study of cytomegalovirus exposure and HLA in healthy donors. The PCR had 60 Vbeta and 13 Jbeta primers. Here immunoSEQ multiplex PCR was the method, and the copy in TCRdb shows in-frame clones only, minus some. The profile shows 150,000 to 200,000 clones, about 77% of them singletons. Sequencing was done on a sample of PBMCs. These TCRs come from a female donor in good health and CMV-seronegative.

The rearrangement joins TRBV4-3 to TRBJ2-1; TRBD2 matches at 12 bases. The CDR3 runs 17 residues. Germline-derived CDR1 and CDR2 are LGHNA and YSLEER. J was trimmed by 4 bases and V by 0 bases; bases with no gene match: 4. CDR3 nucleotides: TGCGCCAGCAGCCAAGACCGCACTAGCGGGAGGTACAATGAGCAGTTCTTC. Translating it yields CASSQDRTSGRYNEQFF.

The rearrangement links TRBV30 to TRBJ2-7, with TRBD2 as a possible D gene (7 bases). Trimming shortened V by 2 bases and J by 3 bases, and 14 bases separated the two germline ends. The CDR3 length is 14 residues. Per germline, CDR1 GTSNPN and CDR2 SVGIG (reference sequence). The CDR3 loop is CAWSLGGGSYEQYF. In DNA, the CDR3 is TGTGCCTGGAGTCTGGGAGGGGGGAGCTACGAGCAGTACTTC.

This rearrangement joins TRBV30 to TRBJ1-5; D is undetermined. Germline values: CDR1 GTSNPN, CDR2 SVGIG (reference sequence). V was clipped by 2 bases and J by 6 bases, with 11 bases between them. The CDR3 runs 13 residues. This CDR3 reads CAWSSSTSQPQHF. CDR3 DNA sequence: TGTGCCTGGAGTAGTTCTACGAGTCAGCCCCAGCATTTT.

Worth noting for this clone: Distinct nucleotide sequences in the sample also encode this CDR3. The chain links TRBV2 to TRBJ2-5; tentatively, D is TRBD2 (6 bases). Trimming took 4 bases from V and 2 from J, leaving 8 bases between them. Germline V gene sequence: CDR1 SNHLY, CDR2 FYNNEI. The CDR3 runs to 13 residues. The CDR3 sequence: CASSGDSQETQYF. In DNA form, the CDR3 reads TGTGCCAGCAGTGGGGACTCTCAAGAGACCCAGTACTTC.

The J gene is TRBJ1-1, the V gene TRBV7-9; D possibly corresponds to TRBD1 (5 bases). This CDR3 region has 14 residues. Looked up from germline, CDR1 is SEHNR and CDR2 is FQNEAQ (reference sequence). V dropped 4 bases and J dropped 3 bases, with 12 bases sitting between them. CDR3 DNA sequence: TGTGCCAGCAGCTCGGACAAGAGGCACACTGAAGCTTTCTTT. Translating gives CASSSDKRHTEAFF. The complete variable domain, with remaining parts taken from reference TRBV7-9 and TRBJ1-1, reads DTGVSQNPRHKITKRGQNVTFRCDPISEHNRLYWYRQTLGQGPEFLTYFQNEAQLEKSRLLSDRFSAERPKGSFSTLEIQRTEQGDSAMYLCASSSDKRHTEAFFGQGTRLTVV.

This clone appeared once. CDR3 sequence (DNA): TGCGCCAGCAGCTTGCGACAGGGAGGCGAGCAGTACTTC. The encoded protein is CASSLRQGGEQYF. The rearrangement joins TRBV5-1 to TRBJ2-7; D perhaps matches TRBD1 (7 bases). Trimming shortened V by 1 base and J by 6 bases, and 11 bases separated the two germline ends. Germline V gene data show CDR1 as SGHRS and CDR2 as YFSETQ. The CDR3 spans 13 residues.

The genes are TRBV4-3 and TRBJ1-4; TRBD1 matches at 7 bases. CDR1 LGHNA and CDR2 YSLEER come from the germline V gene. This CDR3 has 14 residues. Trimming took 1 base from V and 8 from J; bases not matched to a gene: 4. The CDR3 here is CASSQGQGAEKLFF. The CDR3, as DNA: TGCGCCAGCAGCCAAGGACAGGGTGCCGAAAAACTGTTTTTT.

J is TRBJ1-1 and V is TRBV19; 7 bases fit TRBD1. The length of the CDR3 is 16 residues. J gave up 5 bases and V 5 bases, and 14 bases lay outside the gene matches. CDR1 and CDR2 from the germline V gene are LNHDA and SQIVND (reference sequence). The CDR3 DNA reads TGTGCCAGTAGTCCCTTCCGCACAGGGGTGGGGACTGAAGCTTTCTTT. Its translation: CASSPFRTGVGTEAFF. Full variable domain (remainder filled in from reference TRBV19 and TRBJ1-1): DGGITQSPKYLFRKEGQNVTLSCEQNLNHDAMYWYRQDPGQGLRLIYYSQIVNDFQKGDIAEGYSVSREKKESFPLTVTSAQKNPTAFYLCASSPFRTGVGTEAFFGQGTRLTVV.

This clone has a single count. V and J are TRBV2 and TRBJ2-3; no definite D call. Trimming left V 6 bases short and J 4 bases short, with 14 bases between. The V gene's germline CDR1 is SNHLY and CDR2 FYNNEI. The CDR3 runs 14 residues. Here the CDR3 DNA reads TGTGCCAGCAGCATCTCACAGCAGGCAGATACGCAGTATTTT. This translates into CASSISQQADTQYF.

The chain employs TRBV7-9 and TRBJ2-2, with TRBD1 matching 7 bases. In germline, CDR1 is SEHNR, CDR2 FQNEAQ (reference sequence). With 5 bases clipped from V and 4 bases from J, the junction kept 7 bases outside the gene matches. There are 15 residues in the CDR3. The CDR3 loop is CASSATGLGTGELFF. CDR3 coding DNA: TGTGCCAGCAGCGCGACAGGGTTGGGCACCGGGGAGCTGTTTTTT. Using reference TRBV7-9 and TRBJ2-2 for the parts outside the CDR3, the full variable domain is DTGVSQNPRHKITKRGQNVTFRCDPISEHNRLYWYRQTLGQGPEFLTYFQNEAQLEKSRLLSDRFSAERPKGSFSTLEIQRTEQGDSAMYLCASSATGLGTGELFFGEGSRLTVL.

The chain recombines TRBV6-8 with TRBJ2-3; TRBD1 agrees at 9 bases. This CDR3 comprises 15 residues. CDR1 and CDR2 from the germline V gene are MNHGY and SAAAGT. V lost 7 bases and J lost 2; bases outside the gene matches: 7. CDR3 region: CASTNRDRDTDTQYF. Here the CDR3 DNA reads TGTGCCAGCACCAACCGGGACAGGGACACAGATACGCAGTATTTT.

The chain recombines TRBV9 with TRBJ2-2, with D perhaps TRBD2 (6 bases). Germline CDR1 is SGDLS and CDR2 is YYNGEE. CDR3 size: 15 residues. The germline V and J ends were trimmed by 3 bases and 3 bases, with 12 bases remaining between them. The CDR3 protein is CASSGRRGYTGELFF. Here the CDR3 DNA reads TGTGCCAGCAGCGGTAGGAGGGGATACACCGGGGAGCTGTTTTTT.

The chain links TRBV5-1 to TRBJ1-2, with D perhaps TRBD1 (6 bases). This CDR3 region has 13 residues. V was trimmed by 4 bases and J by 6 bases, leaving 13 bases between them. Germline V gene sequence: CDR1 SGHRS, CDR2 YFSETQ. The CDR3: CASSAWTDNGYTF. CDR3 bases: TGCGCCAGCAGCGCATGGACAGATAATGGCTACACCTTC.

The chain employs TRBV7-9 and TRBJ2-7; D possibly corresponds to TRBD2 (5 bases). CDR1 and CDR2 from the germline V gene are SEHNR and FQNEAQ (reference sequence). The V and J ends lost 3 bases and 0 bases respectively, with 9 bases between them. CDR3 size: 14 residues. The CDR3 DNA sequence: TGTGCCAGCAGCTTCGGGGATTACTCCTACGAGCAGTACTTC. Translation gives CASSFGDYSYEQYF.

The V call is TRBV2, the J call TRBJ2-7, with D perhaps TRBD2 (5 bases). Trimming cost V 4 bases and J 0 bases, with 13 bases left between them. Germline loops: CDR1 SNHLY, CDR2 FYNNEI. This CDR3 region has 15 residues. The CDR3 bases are TGTGCCAGCAGTGCACAAGGAGGCATCTCCTACGAGCAGTACTTC. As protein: CASSAQGGISYEQYF.

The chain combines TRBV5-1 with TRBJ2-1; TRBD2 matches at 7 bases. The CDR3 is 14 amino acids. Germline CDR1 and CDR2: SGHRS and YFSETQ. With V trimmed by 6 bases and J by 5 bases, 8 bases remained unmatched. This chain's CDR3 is CASTLVAGDNEQFF. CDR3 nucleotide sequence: TGCGCCAGCACCCTGGTGGCGGGGGACAATGAGCAGTTCTTC.

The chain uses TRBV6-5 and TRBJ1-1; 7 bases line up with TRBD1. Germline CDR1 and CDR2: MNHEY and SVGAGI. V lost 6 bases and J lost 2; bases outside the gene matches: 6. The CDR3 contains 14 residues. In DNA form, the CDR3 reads TGTGCCAGCAGGCGGGACAGCCTTAACACTGAAGCTTTCTTT. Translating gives CASRRDSLNTEAFF.

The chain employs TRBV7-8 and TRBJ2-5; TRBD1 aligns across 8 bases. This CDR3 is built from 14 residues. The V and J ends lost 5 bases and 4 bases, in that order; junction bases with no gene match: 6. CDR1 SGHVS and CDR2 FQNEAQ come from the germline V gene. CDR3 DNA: TGTGCCAGCAGCGAGGACAGGGTGCGAGAGACCCAGTACTTC. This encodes CASSEDRVRETQYF.

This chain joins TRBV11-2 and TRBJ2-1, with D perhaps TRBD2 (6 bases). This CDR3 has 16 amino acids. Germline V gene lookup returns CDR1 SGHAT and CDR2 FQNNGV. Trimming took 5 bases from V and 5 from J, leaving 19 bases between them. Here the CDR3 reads CASSPSLGGSDNEQFF. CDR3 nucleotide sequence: TGTGCCAGCAGCCCCTCCTTGGGGGGATCGGACAATGAGCAGTTCTTC. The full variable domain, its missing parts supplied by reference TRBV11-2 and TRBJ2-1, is EAGVAQSPRYKIIEKRQSVAFWCNPISGHATLYWYQQILGQGPKLLIQFQNNGVVDDSQLPKDRFSAERLKGVDSTLKIQPAKLEDSAVYLCASSPSLGGSDNEQFFGPGTRLTVL.

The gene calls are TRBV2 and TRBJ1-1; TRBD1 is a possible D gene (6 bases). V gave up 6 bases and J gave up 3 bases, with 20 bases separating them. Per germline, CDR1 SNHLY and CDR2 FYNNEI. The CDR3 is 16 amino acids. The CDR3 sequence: CASRTGSLRWDTEAFF. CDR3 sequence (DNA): TGTGCCAGCAGAACAGGGTCACTACGATGGGACACTGAAGCTTTCTTT.

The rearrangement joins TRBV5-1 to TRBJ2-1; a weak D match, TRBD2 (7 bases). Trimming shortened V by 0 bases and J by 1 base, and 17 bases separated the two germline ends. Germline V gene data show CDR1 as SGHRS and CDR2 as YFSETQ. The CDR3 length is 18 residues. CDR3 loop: CASSLEGRGGGSYNEQFF. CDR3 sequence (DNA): TGCGCCAGCAGCTTGGAGGGTAGGGGGGGCGGGTCCTACAATGAGCAGTTCTTC.

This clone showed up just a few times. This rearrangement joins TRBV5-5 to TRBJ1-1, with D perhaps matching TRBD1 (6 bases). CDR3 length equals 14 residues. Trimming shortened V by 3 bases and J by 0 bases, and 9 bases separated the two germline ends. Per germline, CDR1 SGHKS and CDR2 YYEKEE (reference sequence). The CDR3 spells CASSSRDMNTEAFF. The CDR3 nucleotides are TGTGCCAGCAGCTCCCGGGACATGAACACTGAAGCTTTCTTT. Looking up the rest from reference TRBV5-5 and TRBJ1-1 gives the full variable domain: DAGVTQSPTHLIKTRGQQVTLRCSPISGHKSVSWYQQVLGQGPQFIFQYYEKEERGRGNFPDRFSARQFPNYSSELNVNALLLGDSALYLCASSSRDMNTEAFFGQGTRLTVV.